The rows below give T cell receptor beta chains drawn from one sample of a study of blood T cells in healthy people across ages. TCRdb recomputed calls from the 5' RACE reads with MiXCR, one row per CDR3 protein. Of about 1.6 million distinct CDR3 sequences in the sample, 30% to 35% were seen once. Material: blood. Receptors originate from a young woman in good health. Both conserved end residues are part of each CDR3. Each record gives: V gene, D gene, J gene, clone size, CDR3 protein, CDR3 DNA. A D gene is named only where the DNA matches it firmly. Only some rows state a clone size, as once, few, many or a class for expanded clones.

TRBV29-1,TRBD2,TRBJ2-1,many,CSGLLAGGYNEQFF,TGCAGCGGTCTTCTAGCGGGAGGTTACAATGAGCAGTTCTTC
TRBV4-1,.,TRBJ1-2,few,CASSQELRGAGGYTF,TGCGCCAGCAGCCAAGAGTTGCGGGGGGCGGGAGGCTACACCTTC
TRBV12-3/TRBV12-4,.,TRBJ2-3,.,CASILTGADTQYF,TGTGCCAGCATCCTGACAGGTGCAGATACGCAGTATTTT
TRBV20-1,TRBD2,TRBJ2-7,.,CSARDQGLAGDLYEQYF,TGCAGTGCTAGAGATCAAGGGCTAGCGGGAGATTTATACGAGCAGTACTTC
TRBV18,.,TRBJ2-3,.,CASSPNGRGTDTQYF,TGTGCCAGCTCACCAAACGGACGGGGCACAGATACGCAGTATTTT
TRBV29-1,TRBD2,TRBJ2-1,few,CSVAASWSGSYNEQFF,TGCAGCGTTGCCGCCTCTTGGAGCGGGAGTTACAATGAGCAGTTCTTC
TRBV9,.,TRBJ1-4,.,CASSVDIGQVGEKLFF,TGTGCCAGCAGCGTAGACATCGGGCAGGTCGGGGAAAAACTGTTTTTT
TRBV28,TRBD1,TRBJ1-2,once,CASRGDRRFYGYTF,TGTGCCAGCAGAGGGGACAGGCGATTCTATGGCTACACCTTC
TRBV27,.,TRBJ1-6,.,CASSPRDRSSPLHF,TGTGCCAGCAGTCCACGGGACCGTTCTTCACCCCTCCACTTT
TRBV20-1,.,TRBJ1-2,.,CSAREGKLDLYGYTF,TGCAGTGCTAGAGAAGGAAAGTTGGATCTCTATGGCTACACCTTC
TRBV10-3,.,TRBJ1-5,few,CAISEIGGQPQHF,TGTGCCATCAGTGAAATCGGAGGGCAGCCCCAGCATTTT
TRBV7-8,.,TRBJ2-7,.,CASSLGPLREQYF,TGTGCCAGCAGCTTAGGACCCTTACGAGAGCAGTACTTC
TRBV13,.,TRBJ2-3,.,CAGSLNGQRVRDTQYF,TGTGCCGGCAGCCTAAATGGGCAGCGGGTTAGAGATACGCAGTATTTT
TRBV12-3/TRBV12-4,.,TRBJ2-3,.,CASSAGRERTDTQYF,TGTGCCAGCTCCGCGGGGCGGGAACGCACAGATACGCAGTATTTT
TRBV18,.,TRBJ2-6,.,CASSPQGTEANVLTF,TGTGCCAGCTCACCCCAAGGGACTGAGGCCAACGTCCTGACTTTC
TRBV5-6,TRBD1,TRBJ1-1,.,CASTKDRGQATEAFF,TGTGCCAGCACCAAAGACAGGGGGCAGGCCACTGAAGCTTTCTTT
TRBV27,.,TRBJ1-1,.,CASSLGRGAIEAFF,TGTGCCAGCAGTCTAGGAAGGGGGGCTATTGAAGCTTTCTTT
TRBV14,.,TRBJ1-1,few,CASSQDPTEAFF,TGTGCCAGCAGCCAAGATCCCACTGAAGCTTTCTTT
TRBV27,TRBD1,TRBJ1-1,few,CASSLGTGGAAFF,TGTGCCAGCAGTTTAGGAACAGGGGGCGCAGCTTTCTTT
TRBV4-2,.,TRBJ1-1,.,CASREGGTNTEAFF,TGTGCCAGCAGGGAAGGGGGAACGAACACTGAAGCTTTCTTT
TRBV7-2,.,TRBJ2-5,.,CASRFARLEQETQYF,TGTGCCAGCAGATTCGCCCGACTCGAGCAAGAGACCCAGTACTTC
TRBV7-6,TRBD2,TRBJ2-1,.,CASSLSTSGKNEQFF,TGTGCCAGCAGCTTAAGCACTAGCGGGAAGAATGAGCAGTTCTTC
TRBV6-2/TRBV6-3,TRBD1,TRBJ2-3,few,CASSPARTGTDTQYF,TGTGCCAGCAGCCCCGCTCGGACAGGGACAGATACGCAGTATTTT
TRBV2,.,TRBJ2-3,.,CASTMGLGTDTQYF,TGTGCCAGCACTATGGGACTCGGCACAGATACGCAGTATTTT
TRBV4-1,.,TRBJ2-3,few,CASSLVTSSSDTQYF,TGCGCCAGCAGCCTCGTTACTAGTAGCTCAGATACGCAGTATTTT
TRBV5-1,TRBD2,TRBJ2-7,.,CASSLDGLAPVAEQYF,TGCGCCAGCAGCCTAGACGGACTAGCCCCGGTTGCGGAGCAGTACTTC
TRBV18,.,TRBJ2-5,.,CASSLPTGWGETQYF,TGTGCCAGCTCACTACCCACAGGGTGGGGAGAGACCCAGTACTTC
TRBV29-1,.,TRBJ2-7,many,CSVATGTQSYEQYF,TGCAGCGTCGCTACCGGGACGCAGTCCTACGAGCAGTACTTC
TRBV29-1,.,TRBJ1-2,.,CSVDSRGRGGYTF,TGCAGCGTTGACTCCCGAGGGAGGGGTGGCTACACCTTC
TRBV6-5,TRBD1,TRBJ1-1,.,CASSYSIQGETEAFF,TGTGCCAGCAGTTACTCGATCCAGGGGGAAACTGAAGCTTTCTTT
TRBV7-9,.,TRBJ1-2,.,CASQTWDPQSYTF,TGTGCCAGCCAAACGTGGGACCCCCAGAGCTACACCTTC
TRBV6-2/TRBV6-3,TRBD1,TRBJ1-6,.,CASTEDRGNSPLHF,TGTGCCAGCACCGAAGACAGGGGGAACTCACCCCTCCACTTT
TRBV6-1,.,TRBJ2-2,once,CASSEWTENTGELFF,TGTGCCAGCAGTGAATGGACTGAGAACACCGGGGAGCTGTTTTTT
TRBV6-5,.,TRBJ2-7,.,CASSSIRDDSPYYEQYF,TGTGCCAGCAGTTCCATAAGGGACGATTCTCCCTACTACGAGCAGTACTTC
TRBV30,.,TRBJ2-2,few,CAWRITGGYTGELFF,TGTGCCTGGAGAATTACTGGAGGGTATACCGGGGAGCTGTTTTTT
TRBV2,TRBD2,TRBJ2-5,few,CASSELVAGGQETQYF,TGTGCCAGCAGTGAATTGGTAGCGGGGGGGCAAGAGACCCAGTACTTC
TRBV29-1,.,TRBJ1-1,.,CSVVGEGPYTEAFF,TGCAGCGTTGTCGGGGAGGGCCCGTACACTGAAGCTTTCTTT
TRBV4-1,TRBD2,TRBJ2-3,.,CASSQTPRTSGALGTDTQYF,TGCGCCAGCAGCCAAACGCCTAGGACTAGCGGGGCCCTCGGCACAGATACGCAGTATTTT